The T cell receptor beta chain under discussion was sequenced for a study of a mutant IDH1 vaccine in newly diagnosed glioma (dated by TCRdb to about 2021). A note on the overall study: The roughly 30 treated patients were roughly 60% male and around 40% female, with a mean age of around 40 years. For exploratory analyses, longitudinal TCRB deep sequencing was carried out in around 26 treated patients wherever samples were available. Peripheral blood was collected at six visits: V03 (baseline), V05, V07, V10, V12 and V13. Before enrollment, most patients had been given radiochemotherapy with temozolomide as standard therapy, while the rest had received either radiotherapy alone or temozolomide alone. General findings and caveats noted by the study authors: According to the authors, sample limitations meant that analyses of patient blood samples could not be reproduced. Immune responses induced by the vaccine were seen in around 94% of patients across multiple MHC alleles. PBMC samples for TCRB deep sequencing were selected based on availability. No apparent relationship was observed between pseudoprogression and alterations in the top peripheral T cell clonotypes detected by TCRB sequencing.

The label giving this sample's time point can be read as: baseline, week 1 (first vaccination visit). The treatment or condition label corresponds to: pre-vaccination baseline after standard-of-care therapy. Newly diagnosed WHO grade 3 or 4 IDH1-mutant astrocytomas showing loss of nuclear ATRX were present in the donors. The samples were drawn from NOA16, a multicentre, single-arm, open-label phase I trial in Germany that tested a mutant IDH1 peptide vaccine in humans for the first time. Blood drawn at visit V03 was used as the baseline sample for immunogenicity testing. Genomic DNA for TCRB sequencing was isolated from EDTA blood with the DNeasy Blood and Tissue Kit. Receptor amplification or capture employed the immunoSEQ multiplex PCR assay. Rearranged TCR beta chain sequences were amplified using the hsTCRB Kit according to the manufacturer's protocol. An Illumina MiSeq was used to sequence the TCRB libraries. The authors' analysis ran thus. The kit vendor's proprietary platform handled demultiplexing, trimming and gene mapping. TCRdb holds this immuneACCESS table with in-frame rearrangements only. Some clones are missing; in checked studies, unresolved V genes explain under half, and the rest has no known cause. D and trimming come from the DNA, and the V and J calls and clone size come from that table. The sample records over 75,000 clones, roughly 90% of which are singletons. Under 0.65% of the sample is in the top ten clones.

CDR1 and CDR2 are drawn from the germline V gene: MDHEN, SYDVKM. The CDR3 sequence holds 15 residues, the cysteine and phenylalanine included. The only DNA kept is the CDR3, 45 bases in frame from the first base. At the junction V is shortened by 7 bases and J by 2 bases; bases outside the gene matches: 4. Of note for this clone: The specificity of this receptor is unknown. The sample holds no much larger clone one base away, and base qualities are not on file.

The rearrangement combines TRBV28 with TRBJ2-1, with TRBD2 matching 11 junction bases. The sequence came from a woman between 45 and 60 years old with glioma. Source: PBMCs, taken from a glioma patient treated with radiotherapy, temozolomide or both. The CDR3 reads as follows: CASINSGGAYNEQFF. Here is the DNA: TGTGCCAGCATCAATAGCGGGGGGGCCTACAATGAGCAGTTCTTC.